These 23 T cell receptor beta chains originate from one sample sequenced in a study of T cell responses to AZD1222 COVID-19 vaccine. Method: immunoSEQ multiplex PCR; TCRdb's copy keeps in-frame clones and lacks some. The sample contains roughly 97,000 clones, approximately 88% of which appear only once. Sample: peripheral blood, taken on day 0 of AZD1222 vaccination. The origin of the receptors is an adult in good health.

The gene calls are TRBV10-1 and TRBJ2-7; no definite D call. V shed 8 bases and J shed 0 bases, with 8 bases lying between them. Germline V CDR1 and CDR2: WNHNN, SYGVQD (reference sequence). This CDR3 has 12 amino acids. The CDR3 reads CASALSSYEQYF. For the CDR3, the DNA is TGCGCCAGCGCCCTGAGCTCCTACGAGCAGTACTTC.

This chain connects TRBV6-6 to TRBJ1-1; D ambiguous. V was shortened by 2 bases and J by 7 bases, with 17 bases between the two germline ends. The length of the CDR3 is 15 residues. Germline loops: CDR1 MNHNY, CDR2 SVGAGI (reference sequence). The CDR3 bases are TGTGCCAGCAGTTACCCGGCGAAGCAGACGAGTGAAGCTTTCTTT. Translating gives CASSYPAKQTSEAFF.

The chain is built from TRBV5-1 and TRBJ1-4, with D unresolved. Germline CDR1 and CDR2: SGHRS and YFSETQ. Trimming shortened V by 0 bases and J by 7 bases, and 13 bases separated the two germline ends. The CDR3 sequence is 15 residues long. CDR3 bases: TGCGCCAGCAGCTTGGCCACGGGGTTAGGTGAAAAACTGTTTTTT. This encodes CASSLATGLGEKLFF.

This chain connects TRBV7-2 to TRBJ1-4; D is unclear. The germline gives CDR1 SGHTA, CDR2 FQGNSA. The V and J ends lost 1 base and 0 bases respectively, with 9 bases between them. The CDR3 loop spans 16 amino acids. CDR3 in amino acids: CASSLVGGATNEKLFF. DNA of the CDR3: TGTGCCAGCAGCTTAGTTGGCGGGGCAACTAATGAAAAACTGTTTTTT.

This clone has only a few counts. The chain couples TRBV12-3 or TRBV12-4 to TRBJ2-7, with TRBD2 matching over 8 bases. V lost 7 bases, J lost 6 bases, and 8 bases stayed unmatched. CDR3 size: 13 residues. CDR3 sequence reads: CASNPSGGGEQYF. CDR3 nucleotide sequence: TGTGCCAGCAACCCTTCGGGGGGGGGCGAGCAGTACTTC.

V usage is TRBV28 and J usage is TRBJ1-1, with D possibly TRBD1 on 6 matching bases. Germline CDR1 MDHEN, CDR2 SYDVKM. V dropped 6 bases and J dropped 5 bases, with 16 bases sitting between them. The CDR3 has 14 residues. The CDR3 sequence is CASSSPIGGTEAFF. The CDR3 DNA reads TGTGCCAGCAGCTCACCAATAGGGGGTACTGAAGCTTTCTTT.

This chain links TRBV10-3 with TRBJ2-3; TRBD2 agrees at 9 bases. The germline CDR1 and CDR2 sequences are ENHRY and SYGVKD. The V segment lost 0 bases and the J segment 3 bases; nucleotides outside the gene matches: 4. The length of the CDR3 is 16 residues. The DNA of the CDR3 is TGTGCCATCAGTGAGTCCTTCAGCGGGGGGACAGATACGCAGTATTTT. Its protein is CAISESFSGGTDTQYF.

This chain uses TRBV9 with TRBJ2-5, with TRBD2 matching over 9 bases. Germline CDR1 is SGDLS and CDR2 is YYNGEE. This CDR3 contains 16 residues. V lost 4 bases and J lost 5; bases outside the gene matches: 12. DNA for the CDR3: TGTGCCAGCAGCACCCCGACTAGCGGCTGGGGGGAGACCCAGTACTTC. The encoded protein is CASSTPTSGWGETQYF.

The CDR3 nucleotides are TGTGCCAGCTCACCCACGGTTAACTATGGCTACACCTTC. It yields the protein CASSPTVNYGYTF. J is TRBJ1-2 and V is TRBV18; D is uncertain. The V gene's germline CDR1 is KGHSH and CDR2 LQKENI. The CDR3 spans 13 residues. Deletions cut 3 bases from V and 1 base from J, with 6 bases between.

The V gene is TRBV6-2 or TRBV6-3, the J gene TRBJ1-1; 8 positions agree with TRBD1. V lost 6 bases and J lost 10; bases outside the gene matches: 7. The CDR3 has 12 residues. Germline V gene lookup returns CDR1 MNHEY and CDR2 SVGEGT. CDR3 nucleotides: TGTGCCAGCAGCCCAGGGGGCCCTGGAGCTTTCTTT. It yields the protein CASSPGGPGAFF.

This clone appeared a few times. V gene TRBV18 combines with J gene TRBJ1-6, with a tentative D call TRBD1 (5 bases). Germline V lookup: CDR1 KGHSH, CDR2 LQKENI. V gave up 3 bases and J gave up 10 bases, with 16 bases separating them. CDR3 length equals 15 residues. This chain's CDR3 is CASSPITGEGSPLHF. The DNA for the CDR3 is TGTGCCAGCTCACCCATAACGGGGGAAGGGTCACCCCTCCACTTT.

This rearrangement joins TRBV11-2 to TRBJ2-2, with D tentatively TRBD2 (5 bases). This CDR3 contains 15 residues. V lost 4 bases, J lost 0 bases, and 9 bases lay in between. The germline gives CDR1 SGHAT, CDR2 FQNNGV. CDR3 in amino acids: CASSSSGTNTGELFF. CDR3 nucleotide sequence: TGTGCCAGCAGCTCCAGCGGCACGAACACCGGGGAGCTGTTTTTT. The whole variable domain, filled in from reference TRBV11-2 and TRBJ2-2, reads EAGVAQSPRYKIIEKRQSVAFWCNPISGHATLYWYQQILGQGPKLLIQFQNNGVVDDSQLPKDRFSAERLKGVDSTLKIQPAKLEDSAVYLCASSSSGTNTGELFFGEGSRLTVL.

The V and J genes are TRBV7-8 and TRBJ2-7; 11 nucleotides agree with TRBD1. The germline CDR1 and CDR2 sequences are SGHVS and FQNEAQ. J was trimmed by 7 bases and V by 5 bases; bases with no gene match: 4. The CDR3 has 13 amino acids. The CDR3 sequence is CASSPDRGREQYF. The CDR3 DNA follows: TGTGCCAGCAGCCCGGACAGGGGGCGAGAGCAGTACTTC.

V and J are TRBV3-1 (or the pseudogene TRBV3-2) and TRBJ1-4; no clear D. This CDR3 region has 15 residues. Trimming stripped 5 bases from V and 8 bases from J, with 18 bases between. Germline assignment: CDR1 LGHDT and CDR2 YNNKEL (reference sequence). CDR3 region: CASSTARKAREKLFF. The CDR3 DNA reads as TGTGCCAGCAGCACCGCGCGGAAGGCGCGCGAAAAACTGTTTTTT.

The chain joins TRBV12-2 to TRBJ2-1; the DNA was not compared with TRBD2, the D call given in the table. TRBV12-2 is given as a pseudogene. The CDR3 has 17 residues. As DNA, the CDR3 is TGTGCAAGTCGCTTCCCAGAGCGCGGGAGGGCAGGGAATGAGCAGTTCTTC. Translating gives CASRFPERGRAGNEQFF.

The V and J genes are TRBV7-2 and TRBJ2-3, with 7 bases lining up with TRBD1. J gave up 2 bases and V 1 base, and 6 bases lay outside the gene matches. Germline V gives CDR1 SGHTA, CDR2 FQGNSA. This CDR3 region has 16 residues. For the CDR3, the DNA is TGTGCCAGCAGCTTAGGGACAGGTTTCGACACAGATACGCAGTATTTT. Its protein product is CASSLGTGFDTDTQYF.

The chain uses TRBV5-4 and TRBJ2-6; D gene ambiguous. CDR1 and CDR2 from the germline V gene are SGHNT and YYREEE (reference sequence). The V end lost 2 bases, the J end lost 4 bases, and 7 bases lay between the germline ends. The CDR3 is 14 residues long. The CDR3 DNA follows: TGTGCCAGCAGCTTCGAGAGGGGGGCCAACGTCCTGACTTTC. This gives the protein CASSFERGANVLTF.

The V call is TRBV7-9, the J call TRBJ2-7, with TRBD2 matching over 11 bases. The V gene's germline CDR1 is SEHNR and CDR2 FQNEAQ (reference sequence). Unmatched junction bases numbered 5, after V lost 5 bases and J lost 2 bases. The CDR3 sequence is 15 residues long. CDR3 region: CASSGTSGRAYEQYF. DNA of the CDR3: TGTGCCAGCAGCGGCACTAGCGGGAGAGCCTACGAGCAGTACTTC.

This chain connects TRBV7-9 to TRBJ2-5; 7 bases agree with TRBD1. J lost 4 bases, V lost 4 bases, and 15 bases had no gene match. This CDR3 spans 17 amino acids. CDR1 is SEHNR, CDR2 FQNEAQ, per germline (reference sequence). The CDR3 sequence is CASSYGTDLLGRETQYF. CDR3 sequence (DNA): TGTGCCAGCAGCTACGGGACAGACCTACTGGGACGAGAGACCCAGTACTTC.

The chain is built from TRBV6-6 and TRBJ1-1; TRBD1 matches at 7 bases. J lost 3 bases, V lost 7 bases, and 8 bases had no gene match. The germline V gene has CDR1 MNHNY and CDR2 SVGAGI (reference sequence). The CDR3 spans 14 residues. The CDR3 sequence: CASTIGGSYTEAFF. The CDR3 DNA reads as TGTGCCAGCACTATAGGGGGCTCATACACTGAAGCTTTCTTT.

The CDR3: CASSQDRAPATEGYTF. CDR3 coding DNA: TGTGCCAGCAGCCAAGATCGGGCCCCCGCCACGGAAGGCTACACCTTC. This chain uses TRBV4-2 with TRBJ1-2; D uncertain. CDR1 LGHNA and CDR2 YNFKEQ come from the germline V gene. The CDR3 totals 16 residues. The ends were cut back, 0 bases at V and 8 bases at J, with 19 bases in the middle.

The V and J genes are TRBV19 and TRBJ2-1, with 7 bases lining up with TRBD2. Germline assignment: CDR1 LNHDA and CDR2 SQIVND (reference sequence). With 7 bases clipped from V and 5 bases from J, the junction kept 11 bases outside the gene matches. The CDR3 extends over 15 amino acids. CDR3 sequence reads: CASTQPSGINNEQFF. CDR3 sequence (DNA): TGTGCCAGTACCCAGCCCAGCGGGATAAACAATGAGCAGTTCTTC.

This rearrangement joins TRBV3-1 (or the pseudogene TRBV3-2) to TRBJ2-7; the match to TRBD2 covers 10 bases. V dropped 2 bases and J dropped 6; count of bases not matched to a gene: 7. This CDR3 contains 15 residues. Germline CDR1 LGHDT, CDR2 YNNKEL (reference sequence). The CDR3 protein is CASSQLAGAPGEQYF. The CDR3 DNA sequence: TGTGCCAGCAGCCAACTAGCGGGGGCGCCGGGCGAGCAGTACTTC.